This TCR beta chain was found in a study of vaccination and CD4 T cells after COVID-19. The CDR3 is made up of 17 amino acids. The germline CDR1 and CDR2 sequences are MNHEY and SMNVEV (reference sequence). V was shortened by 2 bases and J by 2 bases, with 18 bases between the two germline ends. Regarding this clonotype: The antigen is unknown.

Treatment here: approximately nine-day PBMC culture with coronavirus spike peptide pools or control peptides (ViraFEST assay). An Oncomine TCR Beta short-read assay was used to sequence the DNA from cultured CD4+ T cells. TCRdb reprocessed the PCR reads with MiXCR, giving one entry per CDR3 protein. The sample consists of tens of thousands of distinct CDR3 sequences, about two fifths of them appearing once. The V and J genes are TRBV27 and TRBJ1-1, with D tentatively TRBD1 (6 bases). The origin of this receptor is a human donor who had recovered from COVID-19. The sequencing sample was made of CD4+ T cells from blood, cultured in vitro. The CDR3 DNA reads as TGTGCCAGCAGTTTACCGGAGGGGGGAAAACCCAACACTGAAGCTTTCTTT. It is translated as CASSLPEGGKPNTEAFF.